This T cell receptor beta chain was profiled in a study of Tregs in tolerant kidney transplant recipients. TCRdb's copy holds only in-frame clones and misses some; the assay was immunoSEQ multiplex PCR. The sample spans 50,000 to 65,000 clones; the ten largest clones claim about 0.83%. Notes on the study in general: The most relevant donor-specific Treg TCRbeta repertoire apparently came from expansion with activated donor B cells.

The germline gives CDR1 SGHTA, CDR2 FQGNSA. Trimming took 3 bases from V and 7 from J, leaving 18 bases between them. CDR3 length: 15 amino acids. Unstimulated Tregs (CD4+CD25+CD127-) and CD4+CD25- non-Tregs were sorted from PBMCs. Points on this clone: As yet, its antigen is unknown. The read stops 3 residues short of the end of the CDR3; the missing end is completed from the germline J gene.

The V call is TRBV7-2, the J call TRBJ1-2; TRBD1 might be the D (5 bases). Source: CD4+ T cells from blood, taken before the transplant. The sequence was collected from a human donor who received a combined kidney and bone marrow transplant. The CDR3 sequence is CASSFSLGGEGGYTF. The sequenced CDR3 bases are TGTGCCAGCAGCTTCTCCCTTGGGGGGGAGGGTGGC. Full variable domain (missing parts from reference TRBV7-2 and TRBJ1-2): GAGVSQSPSNKVTEKGKDVELRCDPISGHTALYWYRQSLGQGLEFLIYFQGNSAPDKSGLPSDRFSAERTGGSVSTLTIQRTQQEDSAVYLCASSFSLGGEGGYTFGSGTRLTVV.